This T cell receptor beta chain was documented in a study of T cells in Graves' hyperthyroidism and ophthalmopathy. Study details: At initial diagnosis, before any treatment had begun, peripheral blood was obtained.

Points from the study as a whole: Onset of ophthalmopathy came a median roughly 6.5 months after the model predicted it.

In this sample, this clonotype turned up a few times. Antigen: not known. Out of around 10 ml of fresh peripheral blood came the PBMCs. Amplification yielded TCR beta CDR3 regions, with RNA transcripts as the source. First-round RT-PCR of the TCR CDR3 relied on the HTBI primer set. TCRdb reprocessed the multiplex PCR reads via MiXCR and lists one record per CDR3 protein. Here the sample spans more than 550,000 distinct CDR3 sequences, roughly a sixth being singletons. This CDR3 spans 15 amino acids. The ends lost 6 bases at V and 5 bases at J; junction bases unmatched: 9. From germline, CDR1 is MDHEN and CDR2 SYDVKM.

The chain uses TRBV28 and TRBJ2-5; 10 bases agree with TRBD1. This clonotype was obtained from a man aged 50-59 years with Graves' hyperthyroidism. Sequenced material: blood. CDR3 protein: CASRKDRGSAETQYF. In DNA, the CDR3 is TGTGCCAGCAGAAAGGACAGGGGGTCCGCGGAGACCCAGTACTTC.